The 23 T cell receptor beta chains listed next were all sequenced from one sample in a study of T cell changes during pregnancy in multiple sclerosis (dated by TCRdb to the late 2010s). Libraries were constructed by the immunoSEQ multiplex PCR assay. TCRdb retrieved this table from immuneACCESS and kept in-frame rearrangements only. Not all clones are present; in checked studies, unresolved V genes account for under half, and no reason is known for the remainder. The sample records approximately 45,000 clones, less than 95% of which are singletons. The ten largest account for about 3% of the sample. The input for sequencing was CD8+ T cells from peripheral blood mononuclear cells, taken in the second trimester of pregnancy. The receptors here all came from a female donor with multiple sclerosis, enrolled in a pregnancy study.

This clone appeared once. The rearrangement links TRBV5-6 to TRBJ2-7; 10 nucleotides match TRBD1. The germline V gene encodes CDR1 SGHDT and CDR2 YYEEEE. The CDR3 length is 15 residues. Unmatched junction bases numbered 8, after V lost 3 bases and J lost 5 bases. CDR3 nucleotide sequence: TGTGCCAGCAGCTCAACCGGGACAGGGGAAAACGAGCAGTACTTC. Its translation is CASSSTGTGENEQYF.

The rearrangement joins TRBV6-5 to TRBJ2-5; the D gene is possibly TRBD2 (6 bases). The CDR3 sequence is 15 residues long. Germline V gives CDR1 MNHEY, CDR2 SVGAGI. Trimming removed 6 bases at V and 5 bases at J, with 19 bases between. In nucleotides, the CDR3 is TGTGCCAGCAGCATAGGACTAACGGGGCGGGAGACCCAGTACTTC. Its translation is CASSIGLTGRETQYF.

The genes are TRBV4-1 and TRBJ2-2; TRBD1 might be the D (6 bases). The V gene's germline CDR1 is MGHRA and CDR2 YSYEKL. This CDR3 region has 18 residues. Deletions cut 2 bases from V and 0 bases from J, with 16 bases between. CDR3 DNA: TGCGCCAGCAGCCAACTAGGACAGCCAAACACGAACACCGGGGAGCTGTTTTTT. Its protein is CASSQLGQPNTNTGELFF.

V gene TRBV6-5 combines with J gene TRBJ1-1; D is unresolved. Deletions cut 10 bases from V and 1 base from J, with 10 bases between. Germline lookup yields CDR1 MNHEY and CDR2 SVGAGI. This CDR3 spans 12 amino acids. CDR3 in amino acids: CATRFRNTEAFF. The CDR3 DNA reads TGTGCCACGAGATTTCGGAACACTGAAGCTTTCTTT.

This chain uses TRBV9 with TRBJ2-5, with 9 nucleotides matching TRBD1. The CDR3 extends over 17 amino acids. Germline lookup yields CDR1 SGDLS and CDR2 YYNGEE. The V and J ends lost 3 bases and 2 bases, in that order; junction bases with no gene match: 11. Here the CDR3 reads CASSAVPRDREQETQYF. CDR3 DNA sequence: TGTGCCAGCAGCGCCGTTCCCCGGGACAGGGAACAAGAGACCCAGTACTTC.

The table lists this clone with a count of one. V gene TRBV7-9 combines with J gene TRBJ2-1, with TRBD1 as a possible D gene (5 bases). Trimming left V 7 bases short and J 8 bases short, with 12 bases between. Germline CDR1 SEHNR, CDR2 FQNEAQ (reference sequence). This CDR3 region has 12 residues. The CDR3 region is CASTVKGDEQFF. CDR3 DNA sequence: TGTGCCAGCACCGTTAAAGGGGATGAGCAGTTCTTC.

About this clone itself: Germline and junction disagree at one end, which may indicate a read error. The V and J genes are TRBV4-2 and TRBJ2-7; TRBD1 aligns across 9 bases. Germline CDR1 is LGHNA and CDR2 is YNFKEQ. This CDR3 comprises 14 residues. The CDR3 DNA follows: TGTGCCAGCACCCAACAGGGGGCGCCTTACGAGCAGTACTTC. Translated, it gives CASTQQGAPYEQYF.

The chain links TRBV9 to TRBJ2-7, with a possible D match to TRBD2 (5 bases). In germline, CDR1 is SGDLS, CDR2 YYNGEE. V dropped 4 bases and J dropped 2 bases, with 10 bases sitting between them. CDR3 length: 13 residues. DNA of the CDR3: TGTGCCAGCAGCATCGGGGTGACCTACGAGCAGTACTTC. This sequence encodes CASSIGVTYEQYF.

This clone occurred a few times. The chain joins TRBV4-1 to TRBJ1-1; D is possibly TRBD1 (5 bases). Trimming took off 0 bases at V and 5 bases at J, with 10 bases between the two ends. The CDR3 is 14 residues long. Germline loops: CDR1 MGHRA, CDR2 YSYEKL. In DNA, the CDR3 is TGCGCCAGCAGCCAAGAAGGGAGGGGTACTGAAGCTTTCTTT. It yields the protein CASSQEGRGTEAFF.

The V and J genes are TRBV9 and TRBJ2-1; D perhaps matches TRBD2 (6 bases). Looked up from germline, CDR1 is SGDLS and CDR2 is YYNGEE. Trimming stripped 2 bases from V and 2 bases from J, with 11 bases between. The CDR3 totals 15 residues. The CDR3 loop reads CASSVLRGPYNEQFF. The CDR3 DNA reads as TGTGCCAGCAGCGTCTTGCGGGGCCCCTACAATGAGCAGTTCTTC.

The genes are TRBV13 and TRBJ1-5, with 12 bases aligning to TRBD1. Germline assignment: CDR1 PRHDT and CDR2 FYEKMQ (reference sequence). The CDR3 spans 16 residues. The V gene end was trimmed by 5 bases and the J gene end by 5 bases; junction bases not matched to a gene: 7. CDR3 coding DNA: TGTGCCAGCAGCCGCCGGGACAGGGGGCTTGATCAGCCCCAGCATTTT. Translating it yields CASSRRDRGLDQPQHF.

CDR3 DNA sequence: TGTGCCAGCAGTTACGTAGCGGGGGGGCCCTACAATGAGCAGTTCTTC. Its translation is CASSYVAGGPYNEQFF. The gene calls are TRBV6-6 and TRBJ2-1; 11 bases are shared with TRBD2. Germline CDR1 reads MNHNY; CDR2 reads SVGAGI (reference sequence). The CDR3 sequence is 16 residues long. J lost 2 bases, V lost 2 bases, and 2 bases had no gene match.

CDR3 nucleotides: TGTGCCAGCAGATCGGGGGAGCTCACTGAAGCTTTCTTT. This sequence encodes CASRSGELTEAFF. This sequence joins TRBV6-5 and TRBJ1-1, with D maybe TRBD1 (5 bases). V lost 6 bases and J lost 4, with 12 bases in between. There are 13 residues in the CDR3. Germline V lookup: CDR1 MNHEY, CDR2 SVGAGI.

This chain links TRBV7-3 with TRBJ1-1; 9 bases line up with TRBD1. The CDR3 has 14 amino acids. With V trimmed by 6 bases and J by 3 bases, 5 bases remained unmatched. Germline V gives CDR1 SGHTA, CDR2 FQGTGA. CDR3 sequence: CASRRTGEDTEAFF. The DNA for the CDR3 is TGTGCCAGCAGACGGACAGGGGAGGACACTGAAGCTTTCTTT.

The V gene is TRBV5-4, the J gene TRBJ2-7; 9 nucleotides agree with TRBD1. V shed 3 bases and J 7 bases; nucleotides not matched to a gene: 11. The germline CDR1 and CDR2 sequences are SGHNT and YYREEE (reference sequence). The CDR3 consists of 15 residues. This CDR3 is CASSSWTGVGGEQYF. The CDR3 DNA is TGTGCCAGCAGCTCTTGGACAGGGGTGGGTGGGGAGCAGTACTTC.

The chain links TRBV9 to TRBJ2-4; TRBD2 aligns across 12 bases. V was pared by 0 bases and J by 16 bases, with 8 bases of the junction left unmatched. Germline-derived CDR1 and CDR2 are SGDLS and YYNGEE. This CDR3 has 14 residues. The CDR3 DNA reads as TGTGCCAGCAGCGTAGAGGCTAGCGGGGGGGTACACTACTTC. Its translation: CASSVEASGGVHYF.

This chain uses TRBV5-6 with TRBJ1-2; a possible D gene is TRBD1 (6 bases). This CDR3 is 14 amino acids long. Germline-derived CDR1 and CDR2 are SGHDT and YYEEEE. The ends were cut back, 3 bases at V and 4 bases at J, with 13 bases in the middle. The CDR3 is CASSSTGFIYGYTF. The DNA for the CDR3 is TGTGCCAGCAGCTCTACAGGGTTCATCTATGGCTACACCTTC.

J is TRBJ2-7 and V is TRBV5-1; 8 nucleotides line up with TRBD2. With V trimmed by 5 bases and J by 0 bases, 7 bases remained unmatched. This CDR3 has 15 amino acids. Germline values: CDR1 SGHRS, CDR2 YFSETQ. CDR3 sequence (DNA): TGCGCCAGCAGAACGGGGGGGTCCCTCTCCTACGAGCAGTACTTC. Its translation is CASRTGGSLSYEQYF.

This chain joins TRBV19 and TRBJ1-1; D gene ambiguous. The germline CDR1 and CDR2 sequences are LNHDA and SQIVND (reference sequence). The CDR3 sequence is 13 residues long. V was trimmed by 4 bases and J by 3 bases, leaving 9 bases between them. This chain's CDR3 is CASSTLEYTEAFF. Here the CDR3 DNA reads TGTGCCAGTAGTACCTTAGAGTACACTGAAGCTTTCTTT.

The chain combines TRBV13 with TRBJ1-2, with a possible D match to TRBD1 (6 bases). The V end lost 5 bases, the J end lost 4 bases, and 14 bases lay between the germline ends. The CDR3 is 14 amino acids. Germline CDR1 PRHDT, CDR2 FYEKMQ (reference sequence). The DNA of the CDR3 is TGTGCCAGCAGCCCTCTACAGGGTGTCTATGGCTACACCTTC. Translation gives CASSPLQGVYGYTF. The entire variable domain, with the rest obtained from reference TRBV13 and TRBJ1-2, is as follows: AAGVIQSPRHLIKEKRETATLKCYPIPRHDTVYWYQQGPGQDPQFLISFYEKMQSDKGSIPDRFSAQQFSDYHSELNMSSLELGDSALYFCASSPLQGVYGYTFGSGTRLTVV.

This clone came up a few times. The chain has TRBV10-3 and TRBJ1-1; D unresolved. CDR1 and CDR2 (germline): ENHRY, SYGVKD. V was trimmed by 9 bases and J by 7 bases, leaving 12 bases between them. The CDR3 runs to 11 residues. The CDR3 sequence: CAIRHGNEAFF. CDR3 DNA: TGTGCCATTAGACACGGTAATGAAGCTTTCTTT.

The chain recombines TRBV7-6 with TRBJ1-1; D uncertain. V was shortened by 5 bases and J by 1 base, with 14 bases between the two germline ends. The CDR3 runs to 15 residues. In germline, CDR1 is SGHVS, CDR2 FNYEAQ. The CDR3 nucleotides are TGTGCCAGCAGCCCTTCGGCGAGGGAGAACACTGAAGCTTTCTTT. Amino acids: CASSPSARENTEAFF.

A note on this clone: One junction end does not reproduce the germline sequence, and a read error may be involved. The chain recombines TRBV7-7 with TRBJ2-5; 7 nucleotides match TRBD1. The CDR3 runs to 18 residues. Germline CDR1 and CDR2: SSHAT and FNYEAQ (reference sequence). CDR3 residues: CASSLVTTMTGITETQYF. CDR3 coding DNA: TGTGCTAGCAGCTTAGTTACCACGATGACAGGGATTACGGAGACCCAGTACTTC.